This TCR beta chain is from a study of regulatory T cells in long-lasting Graves disease. Study as a whole: The antithyroid drugs taken by newly diagnosed Graves' patients had been used for under 3 months. Study outcomes and limitations: Gene preferences differed: TRBV28, TRBJ1-2, TRBJ2-5 in persistent cases.

This CDR3 region has 16 residues. V lost 2 bases and J 5 bases, leaving 16 bases between the germline ends. From germline, CDR1 is MDHEN and CDR2 SYDVKM. About this clonotype itself: Its antigen is undetermined.

Researchers made TCR beta libraries by using iRepertoire HTBI primers and running Arm-PCR on CDR3 regions. TCRdb reprocessed the multiplex PCR reads via MiXCR and lists one record per CDR3 protein. The top ten clones hold about 8.2% of a sample with 400,000 to 500,000 distinct CDR3 sequences, about 15% of them seen once. Stated time point: newly diagnosed GD, antithyroid drugs for less than 3 months. TCR sequences were obtained from RNA taken from PBMCs. These data were likewise used in another study, on T cells in Graves' hyperthyroidism and ophthalmopathy. That work contributes: Clinical symptoms, serum thyroxine and TRAb, thyroid ultrasound and orbital computed tomography together formed the diagnostic basis.

The clonotype was recovered from a woman between 40 and 50 years old with Graves disease. The input for sequencing was peripheral blood mononuclear cells (PBMCs), taken at new diagnosis, from a patient treated with antithyroid drugs. The rearrangement uses TRBV28 and TRBJ2-1; D ambiguous. The CDR3 bases are TGTGCCAGCAGTTTAGTAGGGTCTACCTTCGACAATGAGCAGTTCTTC. It codes for CASSLVGSTFDNEQFF.